This T cell receptor beta chain comes out of a study of CD8+ T cells in alopecia areata. Study details: Spontaneously alopecic C3H/HeJ graft donors, roughly 6-12 months old, gave skin to roughly 7-11-week-old female C3H/HeJ mice.

Per the germline V gene, CDR1 is SGHDT and CDR2 is FRDEAV. The CDR3 has 16 residues. The ends were cut back, 0 bases at V and 3 bases at J, with 14 bases in the middle. Sorting of pooled cutaneous lymph node cells was based on CD4, CD8alpha, NKG2D, NKG2ACE and other markers. Study-wide points: Resident alphabeta T-cell populations of normal skin are likewise subject to sequencing in scalp samples. Higher clonality and more expanded CD8+ clones appeared in lesional than normal scalp.

This clone was counted a few times. Its specificity is unknown. Gene names denote mouse genes. The missing CDR3 end, 4 residues past where the read stops, is filled in from the germline J gene. Extracted RNA was reverse transcribed, and the resulting cDNA served as sequencing template. Assay used: immunoSEQ multiplex PCR; TCRdb lists only in-frame clones, some missing. Altogether under 350,000 clones were found in the sample, and no singletons occur. V usage is TRBV14 and J usage is TRBJ2-5; D is possibly TRBD1 (5 bases). The sequence was obtained from a C3H/HeJ mouse with alopecia areata. The strain bears MHC haplotype H2-k. The sequenced sample was CD4+ T cells sorted from a lymph node. The sequenced part of the CDR3 DNA is TGTGCCAGCAGTTTCTACAGACCAGGGAGGCAAGAC. Protein sequence: CASSFYRPGRQD. The full CDR3 protein is CASSFYRPGRQDTQYF.